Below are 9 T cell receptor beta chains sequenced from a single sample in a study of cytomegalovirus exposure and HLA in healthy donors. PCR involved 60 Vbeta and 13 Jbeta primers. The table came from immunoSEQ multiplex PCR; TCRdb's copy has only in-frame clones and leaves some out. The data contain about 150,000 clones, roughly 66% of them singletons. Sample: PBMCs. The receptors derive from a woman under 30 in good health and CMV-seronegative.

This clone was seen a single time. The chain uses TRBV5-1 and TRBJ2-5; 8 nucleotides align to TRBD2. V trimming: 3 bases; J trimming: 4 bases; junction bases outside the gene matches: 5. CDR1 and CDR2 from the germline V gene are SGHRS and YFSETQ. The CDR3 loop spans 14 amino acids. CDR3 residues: CASSWGLGGETQYF. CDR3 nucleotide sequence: TGCGCCAGCAGCTGGGGACTAGGGGGAGAGACCCAGTACTTC. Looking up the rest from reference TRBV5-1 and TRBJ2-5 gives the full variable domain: KAGVTQTPRYLIKTRGQQVTLSCSPISGHRSVSWYQQTPGQGLQFLFEYFSETQRNKGNFPGRFSGRQFSNSRSEMNVSTLELGDSALYLCASSWGLGGETQYFGPGTRLLVL.

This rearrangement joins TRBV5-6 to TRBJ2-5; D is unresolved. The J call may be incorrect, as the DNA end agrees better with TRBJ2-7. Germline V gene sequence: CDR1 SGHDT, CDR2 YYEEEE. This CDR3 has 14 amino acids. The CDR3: CASSLLFRSYEQYF. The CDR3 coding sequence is TGTGCCAGCAGCTTGCTTTTTAGATCCTACGAGCAGTACTTC.

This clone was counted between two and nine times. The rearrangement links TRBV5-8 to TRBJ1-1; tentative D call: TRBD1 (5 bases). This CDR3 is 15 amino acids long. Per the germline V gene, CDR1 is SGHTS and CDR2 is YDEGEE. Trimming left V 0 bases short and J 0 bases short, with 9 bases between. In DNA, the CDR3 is TGTGCCAGCAGCTTGGGACAGCTAATGAACACTGAAGCTTTCTTT. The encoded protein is CASSLGQLMNTEAFF.

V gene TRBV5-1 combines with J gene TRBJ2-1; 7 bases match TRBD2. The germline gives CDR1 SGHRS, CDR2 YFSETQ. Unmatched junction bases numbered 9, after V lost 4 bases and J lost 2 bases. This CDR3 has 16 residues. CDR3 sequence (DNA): TGCGCCAGCAGCCCTCAAGCGGGGCTGACCTACAATGAGCAGTTCTTC. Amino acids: CASSPQAGLTYNEQFF.

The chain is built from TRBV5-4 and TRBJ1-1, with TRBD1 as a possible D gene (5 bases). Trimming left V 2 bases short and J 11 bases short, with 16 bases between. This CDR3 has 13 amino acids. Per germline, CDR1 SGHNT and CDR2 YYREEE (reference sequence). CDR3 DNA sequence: TGTGCCAGCAGCTTAGAAAGCGTTGGGGCGGCTTTCTTT. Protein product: CASSLESVGAAFF.

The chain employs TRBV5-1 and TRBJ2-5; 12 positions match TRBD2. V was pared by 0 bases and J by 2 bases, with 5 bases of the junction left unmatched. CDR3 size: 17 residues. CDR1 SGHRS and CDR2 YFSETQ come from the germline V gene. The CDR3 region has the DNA TGCGCCAGCAGCTTGGGGACTAGCGGGAACTTACAAGAGACCCAGTACTTC. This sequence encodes CASSLGTSGNLQETQYF.

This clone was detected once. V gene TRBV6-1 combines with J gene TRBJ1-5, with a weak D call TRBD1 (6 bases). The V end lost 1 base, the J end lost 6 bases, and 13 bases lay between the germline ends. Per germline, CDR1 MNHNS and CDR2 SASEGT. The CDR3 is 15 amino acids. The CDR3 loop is CASSEVGGRGQPQHF. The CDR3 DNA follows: TGTGCCAGCAGTGAAGTGGGGGGGCGAGGTCAGCCCCAGCATTTT.

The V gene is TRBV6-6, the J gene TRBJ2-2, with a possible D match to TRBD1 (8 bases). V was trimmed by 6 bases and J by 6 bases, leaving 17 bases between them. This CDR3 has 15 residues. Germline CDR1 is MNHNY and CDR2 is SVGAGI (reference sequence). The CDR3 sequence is CASRLGQGGAGELFF. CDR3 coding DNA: TGTGCCAGCAGGCTAGGACAGGGAGGGGCCGGGGAGCTGTTTTTT.

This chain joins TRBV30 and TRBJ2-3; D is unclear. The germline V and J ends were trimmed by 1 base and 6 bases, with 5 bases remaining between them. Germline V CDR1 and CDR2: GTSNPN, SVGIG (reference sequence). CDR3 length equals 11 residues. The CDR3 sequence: CAWSEADTQYF. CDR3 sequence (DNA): TGTGCCTGGAGTGAAGCCGATACGCAGTATTTT.